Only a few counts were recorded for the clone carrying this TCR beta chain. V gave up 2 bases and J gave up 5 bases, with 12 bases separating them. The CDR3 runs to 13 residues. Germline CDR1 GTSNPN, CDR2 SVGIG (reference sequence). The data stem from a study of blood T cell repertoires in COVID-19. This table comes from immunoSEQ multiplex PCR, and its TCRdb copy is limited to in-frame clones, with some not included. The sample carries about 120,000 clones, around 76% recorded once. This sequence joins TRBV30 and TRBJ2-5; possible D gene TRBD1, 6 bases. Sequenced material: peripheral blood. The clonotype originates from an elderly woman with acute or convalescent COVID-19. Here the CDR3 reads CAWSPQGSETQYF. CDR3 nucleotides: TGTGCCTGGAGTCCGCAGGGGAGTGAGACCCAGTACTTC.